This T cell receptor (beta chain) was retrieved from a study of T cell responses to AZD1222 COVID-19 vaccine. Germline V gene data show CDR1 as SGHTA and CDR2 as FQGNSA. Trimming stripped 5 bases from V and 4 bases from J, with 21 bases between. The CDR3 contains 16 residues. The protocol was immunoSEQ multiplex PCR, while the TCRdb copy is restricted to in-frame clones and leaves out a portion. Counted here are approximately 150,000 clones, approximately 88% occurring once; the ten biggest clones make up approximately 3%. The clonotype was recovered from an adult in good health. The specimen was peripheral blood, collected on day 0 of AZD1222 vaccination. The chain is built from TRBV7-2 and TRBJ2-7; D may be TRBD2 (6 bases). The CDR3 bases are TGTGCCAGCAGCGCCGGAGGGGCCCGAGACCTTTACGAGCAGTACTTC. Translation gives CASSAGGARDLYEQYF.